This TCR beta chain was obtained from a study of graft-versus-host responses after intestinal transplantation. Germline V gene data show CDR1 as MNHEY and CDR2 as SVGAGI. V gave up 5 bases and J gave up 6 bases; unmatched junction bases: 12. The CDR3 covers 15 residues. Repertoires were generated with immunoSEQ multiplex PCR, while TCRdb's copy carries only in-frame clones and drops some. The sample yields roughly 18,000 clones, 95% seen once. This chain uses TRBV6-5 with TRBJ1-2; 7 nucleotides align to TRBD1. The receptor comes from a human patient who received an intestinal transplant, so some T cells may come from the graft donor. This material consisted of PBMCs, taken 23 days after intestinal transplant. CDR3 sequence (DNA): TGTGCCAGCAGTACGTTGACAGGGAGCGTGGATGGCTACACCTTC. Translated: CASSTLTGSVDGYTF.